The T cell receptor beta chain under discussion was sequenced for a study of long-term antiretroviral therapy in people with HIV. Across the study: The 2015 recommendation for immediate ART came about a decade after the earliest samples.

Study conclusions and caveats: Unavailable data included ART adherence, viral resistance and therapy changes (switches in treatment). Controls exceeded HIV repertoires in CDR3 length range. Collection of the blood took place between the mid-2000s and the late 2010s. The ART regimens in use then may have been less effective than current ones.

The V segment lost 3 bases and the J segment 7 bases; nucleotides outside the gene matches: 4. The CDR3 is 14 amino acids. Germline assignment: CDR1 SEHNR and CDR2 FQNEAQ (reference sequence). A note on this clone: What it binds is unknown.

Survey-level immunoSEQ v3.0 assays were run. Produced via immunoSEQ multiplex PCR; TCRdb's table is partial and in-frame only. The sample contains about 20,000 clones, about nine tenths of which appear only once. Source: unsorted PBMCs, taken approximately 4.4 years before starting antiretroviral therapy. The TCR originated in a woman aged 30 to 39 with HIV. This chain uses TRBV7-9 with TRBJ2-1; the match to TRBD1 covers 9 bases. The CDR3 DNA sequence: TGTGCCAGCAGCTTGACTGGACAGGGGAATGAGCAGTTCTTC. The encoded protein is CASSLTGQGNEQFF.